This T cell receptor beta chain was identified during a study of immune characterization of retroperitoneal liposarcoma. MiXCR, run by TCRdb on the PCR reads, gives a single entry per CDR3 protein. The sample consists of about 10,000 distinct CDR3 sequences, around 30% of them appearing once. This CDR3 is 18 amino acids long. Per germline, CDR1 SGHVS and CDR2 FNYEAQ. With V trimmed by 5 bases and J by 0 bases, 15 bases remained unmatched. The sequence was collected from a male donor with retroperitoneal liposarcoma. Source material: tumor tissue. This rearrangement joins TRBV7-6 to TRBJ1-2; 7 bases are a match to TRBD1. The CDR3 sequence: CASSKPGTERASNYGYTF. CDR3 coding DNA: TGTGCCAGCAGCAAACCCGGGACAGAGAGGGCTTCTAACTATGGCTACACCTTC. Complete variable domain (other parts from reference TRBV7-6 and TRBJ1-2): GAGVSQSPRYKVTKRGQDVALRCDPISGHVSLYWYRQALGQGPEFLTYFNYEAQQDKSGLPNDRFSAERPEGSISTLTIQRTEQRDSAMYRCASSKPGTERASNYGYTFGSGTRLTVV.